What follows is one T cell receptor (beta chain) and its context. Its antigen is still unknown. No base quality information exists; no much larger clone differs at one position. The sample originates from a study of T cell responses to AZD1222 COVID-19 vaccine (dated by TCRdb to about 2021). With regard to the full study: Because spike-specific TCR depth and breadth did not differ between the two schedules, AZD1222 recipients who got a second dose at roughly 4 weeks were pooled with those who got a second dose at roughly 12 weeks. A total of 230 to 250 trial participants underwent TCR sequencing, of whom around 200 received two doses of AZD1222 and some 26 received two doses of the MenACWY control vaccine. Trial participants were enrolled into age subgroups of 18-55, 56-69 and 70-plus years, which contained around 150, 28 and 57 TCR-sequenced participants, respectively. Results and caveats for the whole study, not just this receptor: In the small 56-69-year group, the increase in depth fell short of significance, most likely because of low power. Conclusions about previously exposed vaccinees were limited because only six AZD1222 recipients were SARS-CoV-2 seropositive at baseline. Most participants were white British and females outnumbered males, and the authors suggested that clonal diversity may have been underestimated. CD4 TCRs associated with the vaccine covered the entire spike protein, and the dominant responses were in regions 160-218 and 743-854. Because no day 14 peak-response samples were available, repertoires were characterized only after the peak T cell response. After two AZD1222 doses, spike-specific TCR breadth and depth were significantly higher than at day 0 and than in MenACWY recipients. Nearly half of unique spike-specific TCRs reportedly recognized epitopes outside regions mutated in the B.1.351 and B.1.1.7 variants.

The CDR3 regions of human TCRbeta chains were analyzed by immunosequencing. Per the authors' processing: Repertoire TCRs were checked for matches against a reference library of SARS-CoV-2-specific TCRs that had been generated using the MIRA antigen-specificity platform. Breadth was defined as the fraction of unique TCRs that were SARS-CoV-2-associated, and depth was defined as the fraction of total T cells that were SARS-CoV-2-associated. Each spike-specific TCR was assigned to its reactive spike region and to a CD4 or CD8 class using the MIRA data. Log10-transformed breadth and depth values were compared by one-way ANOVA with Sidak's multiple comparisons tests. TCRdb took over this immuneACCESS table, retaining in-frame rearrangements with V and J assigned. Such tables are incomplete; in checked studies, under half of the missing clones stem from an unresolved V gene, and the remainder is unexplained. The DNA was the basis for D and trimming; V, J and clone size are from that table. The table for this sample lists roughly 130,000 clones; roughly 94% of them were counted only once. The leading ten clones occupy 1.5% to 2% of the sample.

The time point label here, explained by the study, means: baseline before first vaccination. Vaccinee samples were obtained from the UK trials COV001 and COV002, which included a single-blind randomized controlled phase 2/3 trial of AZD1222 (ChAdOx1 nCoV-19) in healthy adults. For TCRbeta chain sequencing, PBMC samples were collected from trial participants at day 0 and at day 28 after the second dose. The clonotype comes from an adult in good health. Sequencing used peripheral blood, obtained on day 0 of AZD1222 vaccination.

The CDR3 protein is CASRSLTSGPYEQYF. The nucleotide sequence reads as follows: TGTGCAAGTCGCTCATTGACTAGCGGCCCCTACGAGCAGTACTTC. The chain couples TRBV12-2 to TRBJ2-7; TRBD2 is taken as the D call from the table, unchecked against the DNA. TRBV12-2 is a recognized pseudogene. Its CDR3 holds 15 amino acids, cysteine through phenylalanine. Just CDR3 DNA is preserved here, 45 bases in frame from base 1.